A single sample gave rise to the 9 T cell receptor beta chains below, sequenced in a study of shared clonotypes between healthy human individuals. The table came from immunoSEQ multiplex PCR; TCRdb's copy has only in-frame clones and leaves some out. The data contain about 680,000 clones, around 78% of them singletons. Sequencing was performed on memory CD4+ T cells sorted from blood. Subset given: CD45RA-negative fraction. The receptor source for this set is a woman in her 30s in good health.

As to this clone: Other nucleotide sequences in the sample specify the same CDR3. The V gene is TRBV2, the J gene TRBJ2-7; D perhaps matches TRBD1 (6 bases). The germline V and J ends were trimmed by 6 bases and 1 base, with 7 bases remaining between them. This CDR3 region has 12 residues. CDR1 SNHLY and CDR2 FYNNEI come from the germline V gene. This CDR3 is CASRQGSYEQYF. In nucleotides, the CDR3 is TGTGCCAGCAGACAGGGTTCCTACGAGCAGTACTTC.

CDR3 sequence: CASSAVQGAHGYTF. The CDR3 DNA reads as TGTGCCAGCAGTGCTGTACAGGGGGCCCATGGCTACACCTTC. This chain links TRBV6-5 with TRBJ1-2; 9 nucleotides align to TRBD1. This CDR3 region has 14 residues. Germline CDR1 MNHEY, CDR2 SVGAGI. V lost 5 bases and J lost 6; bases outside the gene matches: 7.

The CDR3 spells CASSDTVGAYEQYF. DNA of the CDR3: TGCGCCAGCAGCGACACGGTGGGGGCCTACGAGCAGTACTTC. J is TRBJ2-7 and V is TRBV5-1; either TRBD1 or TRBD2 may fit D (5 bases each). CDR3 length: 14 amino acids. V lost 4 bases, J lost 2 bases, and 13 bases lay in between. The germline CDR1 and CDR2 sequences are SGHRS and YFSETQ. Full variable domain (remainder filled in from reference TRBV5-1 and TRBJ2-7): KAGVTQTPRYLIKTRGQQVTLSCSPISGHRSVSWYQQTPGQGLQFLFEYFSETQRNKGNFPGRFSGRQFSNSRSEMNVSTLELGDSALYLCASSDTVGAYEQYFGPGTRLTVT.

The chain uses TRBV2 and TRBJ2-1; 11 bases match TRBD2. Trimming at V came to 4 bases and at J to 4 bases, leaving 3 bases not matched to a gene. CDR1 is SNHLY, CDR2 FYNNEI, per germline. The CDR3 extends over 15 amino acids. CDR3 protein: CASSATSGGYNEQFF. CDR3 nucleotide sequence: TGTGCCAGCAGTGCTACTAGCGGGGGATACAATGAGCAGTTCTTC. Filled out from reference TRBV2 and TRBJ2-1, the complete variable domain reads EPEVTQTPSHQVTQMGQEVILRCVPISNHLYFYWYRQILGQKVEFLVSFYNNEISEKSEIFDDQFSVERPDGSNFTLKIRSTKLEDSAMYFCASSATSGGYNEQFFGPGTRLTVL.

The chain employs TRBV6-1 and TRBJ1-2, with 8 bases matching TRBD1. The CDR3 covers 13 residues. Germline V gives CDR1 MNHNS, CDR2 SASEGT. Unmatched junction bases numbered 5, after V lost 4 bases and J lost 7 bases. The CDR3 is CASSAQGASGYTF. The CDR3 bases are TGTGCCAGCAGTGCCCAGGGGGCTAGTGGCTACACCTTC.

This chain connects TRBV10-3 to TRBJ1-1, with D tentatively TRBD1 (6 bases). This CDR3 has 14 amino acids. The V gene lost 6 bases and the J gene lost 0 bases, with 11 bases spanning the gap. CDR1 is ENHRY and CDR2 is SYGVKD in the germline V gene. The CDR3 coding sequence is TGTGCCATCAGGCAGGGGAACCTGAACACTGAAGCTTTCTTT. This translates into CAIRQGNLNTEAFF.

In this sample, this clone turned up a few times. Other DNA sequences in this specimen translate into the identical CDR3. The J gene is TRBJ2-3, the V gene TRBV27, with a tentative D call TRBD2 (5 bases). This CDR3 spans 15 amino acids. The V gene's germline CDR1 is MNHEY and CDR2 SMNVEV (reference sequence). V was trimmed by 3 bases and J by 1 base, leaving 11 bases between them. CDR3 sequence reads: CASSFLVGGTDTQYF. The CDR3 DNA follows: TGTGCCAGCAGTTTCTTGGTGGGAGGCACAGATACGCAGTATTTT.

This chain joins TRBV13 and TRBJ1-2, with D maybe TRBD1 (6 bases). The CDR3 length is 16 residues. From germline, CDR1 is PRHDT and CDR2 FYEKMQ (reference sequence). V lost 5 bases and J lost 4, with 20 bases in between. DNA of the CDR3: TGTGCCAGCAGCGCCCGGATAGTGGGGGCCGGCTATGGCTACACCTTC. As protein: CASSARIVGAGYGYTF.

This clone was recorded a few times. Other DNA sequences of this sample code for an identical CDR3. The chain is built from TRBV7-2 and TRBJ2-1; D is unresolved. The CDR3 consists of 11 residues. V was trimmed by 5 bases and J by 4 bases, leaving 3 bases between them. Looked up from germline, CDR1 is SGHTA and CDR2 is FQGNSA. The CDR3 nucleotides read TGTGCCAGCAGCCGATACAATGAGCAGTTCTTC. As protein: CASSRYNEQFF.